These T cell receptor beta chains were read from a single sample in a study of shared T cell receptors in the human thymus. TCRdb's copy holds only in-frame clones and misses some; the assay was immunoSEQ multiplex PCR. Of more than 550,000 clones in the sample, 80% to 90% were seen once. This sample was shared with a second study, whose subject was human thymus T cells.

Material: thymocytes. The origin of the receptors is a girl younger than two with a congenital heart defect. The CDR3 runs from the conserved cysteine through the conserved F or W. Clone size, where shown, is once, few, many, or a class for clones that have expanded.

abundance,j_gene,v_gene,CDR3aa
once,TRBJ2-7,TRBV2,CASSDNQGQGGYTYEQYF
once,TRBJ2-7,TRBV28,CASGNPSGGSYEQYF
-,TRBJ1-2,TRBV19,CASSRTGDIYGYTF
-,TRBJ1-1,TRBV20-1,CSALNRESGF
once,TRBJ1-6,TRBV9,CASSLSGQGSSPLHF
-,TRBJ2-5,TRBV5-1,CASSTHGETQYF
-,TRBJ1-1,TRBV14,CASSQDLWSSNTEAFF
once,TRBJ1-1,TRBV19,CASSIGQGANTEAFF
-,TRBJ2-1,TRBV5-4,CASSFILNTYHHNEQFF
-,TRBJ1-5,TRBV28,CASSSSRPGTGFDQPQHF
-,TRBJ2-7,TRBV19,CASMGLHSYEQYF
-,TRBJ2-1,TRBV11-2,CASSPHEGGLPNEQFF
-,TRBJ1-1,TRBV5-1,CASSFHRGQATEAFF
-,TRBJ1-1,TRBV5-1,CASSLGQGLRAFF
few,TRBJ2-3,TRBV30,CAWSVNPINYTQYF